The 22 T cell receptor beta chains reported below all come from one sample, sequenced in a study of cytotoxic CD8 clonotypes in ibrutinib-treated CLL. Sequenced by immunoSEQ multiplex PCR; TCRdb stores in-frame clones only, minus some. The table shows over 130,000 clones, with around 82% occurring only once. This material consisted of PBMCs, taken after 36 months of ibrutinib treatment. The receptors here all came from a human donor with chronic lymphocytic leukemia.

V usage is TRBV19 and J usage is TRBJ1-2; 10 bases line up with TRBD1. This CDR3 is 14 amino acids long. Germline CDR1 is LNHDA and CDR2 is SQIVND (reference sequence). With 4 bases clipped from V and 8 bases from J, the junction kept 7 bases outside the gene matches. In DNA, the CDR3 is TGTGCCAGTAGTAGACAGGGGGCCCCTAGAGGCTACACCTTC. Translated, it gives CASSRQGAPRGYTF.

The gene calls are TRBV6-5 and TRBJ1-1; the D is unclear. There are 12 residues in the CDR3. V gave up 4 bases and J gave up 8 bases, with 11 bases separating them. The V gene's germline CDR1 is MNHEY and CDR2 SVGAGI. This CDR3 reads CASSLGRPEAFF. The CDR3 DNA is TGTGCCAGCAGTTTGGGGAGGCCCGAAGCTTTCTTT.

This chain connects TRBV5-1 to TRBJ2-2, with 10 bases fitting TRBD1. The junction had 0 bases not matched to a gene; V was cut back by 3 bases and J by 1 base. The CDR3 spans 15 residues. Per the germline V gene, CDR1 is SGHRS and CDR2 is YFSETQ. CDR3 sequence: CASSWDRGNTGELFF. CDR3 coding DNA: TGCGCCAGCAGCTGGGACAGGGGGAACACCGGGGAGCTGTTTTTT.

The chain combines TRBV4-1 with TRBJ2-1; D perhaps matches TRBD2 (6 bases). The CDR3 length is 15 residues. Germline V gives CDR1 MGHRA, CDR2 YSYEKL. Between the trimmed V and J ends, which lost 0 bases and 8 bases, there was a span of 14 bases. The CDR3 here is CASSQDWLASHEQFF. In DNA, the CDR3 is TGCGCCAGCAGCCAAGACTGGCTAGCGTCCCATGAGCAGTTCTTC.

In DNA, the CDR3 is TGTGCCAGCAGCCCAGGGCTTCACGCGGATACGCAGTATTTT. This gives the protein CASSPGLHADTQYF. The chain joins TRBV7-3 to TRBJ2-3; a weak D match, TRBD1 (5 bases). This CDR3 is built from 14 residues. Germline loops: CDR1 SGHTA, CDR2 FQGTGA. Trimming took off 5 bases at V and 6 bases at J, with 15 bases between the two ends.

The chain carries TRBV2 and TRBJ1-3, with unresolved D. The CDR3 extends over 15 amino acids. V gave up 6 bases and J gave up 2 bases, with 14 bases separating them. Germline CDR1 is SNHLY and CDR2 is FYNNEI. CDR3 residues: CASSVQSGPGNTIYF. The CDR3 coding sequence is TGTGCCAGCAGCGTACAGTCCGGGCCTGGAAACACCATATATTTT.

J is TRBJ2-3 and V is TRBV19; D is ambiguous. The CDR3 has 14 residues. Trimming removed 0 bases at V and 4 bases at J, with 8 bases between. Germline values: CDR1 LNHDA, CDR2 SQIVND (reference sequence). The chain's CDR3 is CASSIDPPPDTQYF. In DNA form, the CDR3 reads TGTGCCAGTAGTATAGATCCCCCTCCAGATACGCAGTATTTT.

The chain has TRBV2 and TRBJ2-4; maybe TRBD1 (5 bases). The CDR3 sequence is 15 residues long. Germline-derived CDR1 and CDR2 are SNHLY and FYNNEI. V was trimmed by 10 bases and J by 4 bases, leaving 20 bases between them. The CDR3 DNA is TGTGCCACCAGGCCATCCGACAGCCAAAAAAACATTCAGTACTTC. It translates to CATRPSDSQKNIQYF.

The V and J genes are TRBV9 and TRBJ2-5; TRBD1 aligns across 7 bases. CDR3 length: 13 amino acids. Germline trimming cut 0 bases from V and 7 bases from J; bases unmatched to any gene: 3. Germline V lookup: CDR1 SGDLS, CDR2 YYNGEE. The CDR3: CASSVEGAGTQYF. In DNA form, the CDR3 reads TGTGCCAGCAGCGTAGAGGGGGCGGGGACCCAGTACTTC. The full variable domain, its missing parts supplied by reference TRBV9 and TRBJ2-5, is DSGVTQTPKHLITATGQRVTLRCSPRSGDLSVYWYQQSLDQGLQFLIQYYNGEERAKGNILERFSAQQFPDLHSELNLSSLELGDSALYFCASSVEGAGTQYFGPGTRLLVL.

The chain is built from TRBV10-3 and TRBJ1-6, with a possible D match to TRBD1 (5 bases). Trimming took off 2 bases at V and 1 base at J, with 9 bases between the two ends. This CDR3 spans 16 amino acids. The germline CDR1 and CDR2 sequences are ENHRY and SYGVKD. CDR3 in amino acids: CAISEGGISYNSPLHF. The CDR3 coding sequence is TGTGCCATCAGTGAGGGGGGGATATCCTATAATTCACCCCTCCACTTT.

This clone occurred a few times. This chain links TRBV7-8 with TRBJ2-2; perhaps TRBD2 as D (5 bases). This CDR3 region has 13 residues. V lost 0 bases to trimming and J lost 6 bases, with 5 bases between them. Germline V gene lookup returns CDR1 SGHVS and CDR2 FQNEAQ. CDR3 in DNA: TGTGCCAGCAGCTTAGCCGGGGCCGGGGAGCTGTTTTTT. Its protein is CASSLAGAGELFF.

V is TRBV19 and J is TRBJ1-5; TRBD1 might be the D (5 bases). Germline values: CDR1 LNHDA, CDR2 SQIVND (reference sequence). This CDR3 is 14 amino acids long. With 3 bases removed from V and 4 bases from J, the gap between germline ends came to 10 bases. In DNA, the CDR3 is TGTGCCAGTAGTATGGGGCAGGAGAATCAGCCCCAGCATTTT. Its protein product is CASSMGQENQPQHF.

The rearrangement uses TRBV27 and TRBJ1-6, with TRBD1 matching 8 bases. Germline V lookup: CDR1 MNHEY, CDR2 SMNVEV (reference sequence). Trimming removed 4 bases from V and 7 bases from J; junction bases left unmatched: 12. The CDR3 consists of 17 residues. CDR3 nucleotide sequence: TGTGCCAGCAGTTCCCCCAGACAGGGGAGCGGGAATTCACCCCTCCACTTT. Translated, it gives CASSSPRQGSGNSPLHF.

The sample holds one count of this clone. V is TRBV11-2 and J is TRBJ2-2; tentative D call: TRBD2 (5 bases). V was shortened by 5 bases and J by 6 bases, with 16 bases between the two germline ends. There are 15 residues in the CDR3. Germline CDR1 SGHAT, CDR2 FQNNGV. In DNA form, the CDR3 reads TGTGCCAGCAGCACCTCTGGACTGCTAGCCGGGGAGCTGTTTTTT. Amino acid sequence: CASSTSGLLAGELFF.

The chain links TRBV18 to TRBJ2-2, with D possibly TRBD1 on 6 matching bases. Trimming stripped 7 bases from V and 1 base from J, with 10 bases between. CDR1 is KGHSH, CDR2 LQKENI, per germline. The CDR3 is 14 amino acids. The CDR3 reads CASCGQLNTGELFF. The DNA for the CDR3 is TGTGCCAGCTGCGGACAGCTGAACACCGGGGAGCTGTTTTTT.

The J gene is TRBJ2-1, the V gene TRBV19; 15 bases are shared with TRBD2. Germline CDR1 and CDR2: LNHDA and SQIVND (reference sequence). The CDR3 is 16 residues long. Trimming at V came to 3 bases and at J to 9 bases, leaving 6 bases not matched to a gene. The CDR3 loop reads CASSIGLAGGLREQFF. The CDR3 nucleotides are TGTGCCAGTAGTATCGGACTAGCGGGGGGGCTACGTGAGCAGTTCTTC.

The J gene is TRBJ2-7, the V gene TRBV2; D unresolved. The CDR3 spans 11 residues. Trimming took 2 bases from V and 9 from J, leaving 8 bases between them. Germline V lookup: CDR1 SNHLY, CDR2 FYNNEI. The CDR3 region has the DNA TGTGCCAGCAGTGAAACGGTCGGGCAGTACTTC. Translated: CASSETVGQYF.

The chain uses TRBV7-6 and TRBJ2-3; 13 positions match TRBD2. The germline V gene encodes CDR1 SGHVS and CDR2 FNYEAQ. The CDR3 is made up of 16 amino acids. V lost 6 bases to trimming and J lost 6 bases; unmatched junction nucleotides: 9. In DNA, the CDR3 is TGTGCCAGCAGTCATGGACTAGCGGGAGCGTTGGATACGCAGTATTTT. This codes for CASSHGLAGALDTQYF.

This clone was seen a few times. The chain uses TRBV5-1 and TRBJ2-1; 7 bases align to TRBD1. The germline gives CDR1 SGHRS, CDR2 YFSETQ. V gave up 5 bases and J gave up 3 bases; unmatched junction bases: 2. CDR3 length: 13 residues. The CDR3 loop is CASRAGGYNEQFF. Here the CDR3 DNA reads TGCGCCAGCAGGGCAGGGGGCTACAATGAGCAGTTCTTC.

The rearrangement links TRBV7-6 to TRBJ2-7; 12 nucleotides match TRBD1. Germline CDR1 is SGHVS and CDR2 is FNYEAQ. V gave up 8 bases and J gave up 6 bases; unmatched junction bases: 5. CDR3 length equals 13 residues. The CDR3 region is CASGRDRGREQYF. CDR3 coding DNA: TGTGCCAGCGGCCGGGACAGGGGGCGCGAGCAGTACTTC.

The CDR3, as DNA: TGTGCCAGCAGTGAAGCGCTTCGGAGAGGGTATGGCTACACCTTC. Protein product: CASSEALRRGYGYTF. V usage is TRBV2 and J usage is TRBJ1-2; D ambiguous. The CDR3 loop spans 15 amino acids. CDR1 and CDR2 (germline): SNHLY, FYNNEI. Trimming left V 0 bases short and J 5 bases short, with 13 bases between.

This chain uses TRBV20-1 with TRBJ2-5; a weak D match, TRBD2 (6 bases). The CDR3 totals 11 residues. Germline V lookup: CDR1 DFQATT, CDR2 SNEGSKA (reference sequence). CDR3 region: CSLFRGIGQYF. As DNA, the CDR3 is TGCAGCCTCTTTCGGGGGATTGGCCAGTACTTC.